Presented here are 19 T cell receptor beta chains from one specimen sequenced in a study of identical twins. TCRdb passed the 5' RACE reads through MiXCR, listing each CDR3 protein once. The sample lists 600,000 to 700,000 distinct CDR3 sequences, roughly 20% occurring once. These data were also filed under a second study, of T cells expressing NK-cell markers.

Material: PBMCs. Source of these receptors: a woman aged 18-29 years in good health.

This clonotype was observed many times. V usage is TRBV20-1 and J usage is TRBJ2-7; possibly TRBD1 for D (5 bases). The CDR3 length is 15 residues. V was trimmed by 0 bases and J by 4 bases, leaving 16 bases between them. From germline, CDR1 is DFQATT and CDR2 SNEGSKA (reference sequence). CDR3 coding DNA: TGCAGTGCTAGAGATTTAAGGGGCGCCACTTACGAGCAGTACTTC. Translating gives CSARDLRGATYEQYF.

This clonotype was seen a few times. The gene calls are TRBV9 and TRBJ2-3, with D perhaps TRBD1 or TRBD2 (5 bases each). CDR1 SGDLS and CDR2 YYNGEE come from the germline V gene. This CDR3 comprises 15 residues. Trimming left V 4 bases short and J 2 bases short, with 14 bases between. CDR3 sequence reads: CASSLTGTATDTQYF. The DNA for the CDR3 is TGTGCCAGCAGCCTAACCGGGACGGCCACAGATACGCAGTATTTT.

This clonotype was seen only a few times. The chain has TRBV5-8 and TRBJ2-7; D gene unclear. Trimming left V 1 base short and J 2 bases short, with 7 bases between. The CDR3 is made up of 13 amino acids. From germline, CDR1 is SGHTS and CDR2 YDEGEE. This chain's CDR3 is CASSLRAAYEQYF. CDR3 bases: TGTGCCAGCAGCTTGCGGGCAGCCTACGAGCAGTACTTC.

A few counts support this clonotype. This chain links TRBV18 with TRBJ1-2, with D possibly TRBD1 on 6 matching bases. Between the trimmed V and J ends, which lost 3 bases and 10 bases, there was a span of 21 bases. Germline V CDR1 and CDR2: KGHSH, LQKENI. CDR3 size: 15 residues. The CDR3 loop reads CASSPNTGGGTIYTF. The CDR3 bases are TGTGCCAGCTCACCGAACACAGGAGGGGGTACCATCTACACCTTC. Supplemented by reference TRBV18 and TRBJ1-2, the full variable domain reads NAGVMQNPRHLVRRRGQEARLRCSPMKGHSHVYWYRQLPEEGLKFMVYLQKENIIDESGMPKERFSAEFPKEGPSILRIQQVVRGDSAAYFCASSPNTGGGTIYTFGSGTRLTVV.

This clonotype was found a few times. J is TRBJ2-1 and V is TRBV5-1; 10 bases line up with TRBD2. Germline CDR1 SGHRS, CDR2 YFSETQ. CDR3 length: 16 amino acids. V gave up 4 bases and J gave up 0 bases; unmatched junction bases: 4. Here the CDR3 DNA reads TGCGCCAGCAGCGACGCTAGCGGGAGCTCCTACAATGAGCAGTTCTTC. It specifies CASSDASGSSYNEQFF.

The rearrangement joins TRBV5-5 to TRBJ2-3, with D tentatively TRBD2 (6 bases). The CDR3 is 15 amino acids. Germline CDR1 reads SGHKS; CDR2 reads YYEKEE (reference sequence). Deletions cut 4 bases from V and 5 bases from J, with 17 bases between. CDR3 region: CASSPLLSGEDTQYF. The CDR3 bases are TGTGCCAGCAGCCCCCTTCTTTCGGGGGAAGATACGCAGTATTTT.

This clonotype occurred a few times. V usage is TRBV7-2 and J usage is TRBJ2-7, with TRBD1 matching 8 bases. Trimming took 1 base from V and 5 from J; bases not matched to a gene: 7. The germline V gene has CDR1 SGHTA and CDR2 FQGNSA. The CDR3 has 15 residues. As DNA, the CDR3 is TGTGCCAGCAGCTTAGGCACAGGGGGTCGGGACGAGCAGTACTTC. The encoded protein is CASSLGTGGRDEQYF.

This clonotype occurred a few times. The rearrangement uses TRBV20-1 and TRBJ2-1; TRBD2 agrees at 8 bases. CDR3 length equals 14 residues. Germline V CDR1 and CDR2: DFQATT, SNEGSKA (reference sequence). With V trimmed by 2 bases and J by 7 bases, 7 bases remained unmatched. The CDR3 loop is CSARLREGWNEQFF. For the CDR3, the DNA is TGCAGTGCTAGACTCCGGGAGGGCTGGAATGAGCAGTTCTTC.

This clonotype was recorded a few times. The chain carries TRBV29-1 and TRBJ2-1, with D maybe TRBD2 (5 bases). V dropped 8 bases and J dropped 5 bases, with 13 bases sitting between them. Germline values: CDR1 SQVTM, CDR2 ANQGSEA. The CDR3 loop spans 12 amino acids. CDR3 loop: CSLERRHNEQFF. The CDR3 DNA reads TGCAGCCTAGAGAGGAGGCACAATGAGCAGTTCTTC.

A few counts support this clonotype. The chain carries TRBV20-1 and TRBJ2-3; D gene uncertain. The CDR3 spans 14 residues. The germline V gene encodes CDR1 DFQATT and CDR2 SNEGSKA (reference sequence). This CDR3 is CSALSRIHTDTQYF. The CDR3 nucleotides are TGCAGCGCTCTAAGTCGCATACACACAGATACGCAGTATTTT.

This clonotype was seen a few times. The chain recombines TRBV20-1 with TRBJ2-7, with D perhaps matching TRBD1 (6 bases). V shed 7 bases and J shed 0 bases, with 16 bases lying between them. This CDR3 has 14 residues. CDR1 and CDR2 from the germline V gene are DFQATT and SNEGSKA (reference sequence). CDR3 DNA: TGCAGTGTCCGTAGACAGGCTAGCTCCTACGAGCAGTACTTC. As protein: CSVRRQASSYEQYF.

The rearrangement links TRBV9 to TRBJ1-1, with 8 bases that match TRBD1. Germline CDR1 reads SGDLS; CDR2 reads YYNGEE. J was trimmed by 5 bases and V by 4 bases; bases with no gene match: 10. The CDR3 consists of 15 residues. The CDR3 coding sequence is TGTGCCAGCAGCACAGCCAGGGGGCAGGGGACTGAAGCTTTCTTT. Its translation: CASSTARGQGTEAFF.

This clonotype turned up a few times. The chain employs TRBV7-2 and TRBJ2-1, with 9 bases identical to TRBD2. Trimming cost V 8 bases and J 6 bases; bases outside gene matches: 14. The CDR3 has 16 residues. Germline-derived CDR1 and CDR2 are SGHTA and FQGNSA. The CDR3 here is CASRQLAGTARNEQFF. The CDR3 DNA reads as TGTGCCAGCCGGCAGCTAGCGGGGACCGCCCGCAATGAGCAGTTCTTC.

This clonotype occurred a few times. The CDR3 nucleotides read TGTGCCATCAGTGAGGTCGGGCGTAGGTCCTCCCGTTGGGAGCAGTACTTC. Its translation: CAISEVGRRSSRWEQYF. This chain connects TRBV10-3 to TRBJ2-7; D uncertain. The CDR3 is 17 amino acids. Trimming removed 2 bases from V and 7 bases from J, with 24 bases in between. Germline CDR1 and CDR2: ENHRY and SYGVKD.

The V call is TRBV20-1, the J call TRBJ1-1, with a tentative D call TRBD1 (6 bases). Germline loops: CDR1 DFQATT, CDR2 SNEGSKA (reference sequence). The CDR3 has 15 amino acids. The V end was cut by 1 base, the J end by 3 bases, with 15 bases between. CDR3 residues: CSARAGGTWDTEAFF. CDR3 nucleotides: TGCAGTGCTAGAGCTGGAGGGACATGGGACACTGAAGCTTTCTTT.

Ten or more counts support this clonotype. Sequence at one end of the junction differs from germline and may be a read error. This chain joins TRBV5-1 and TRBJ2-5, with unresolved D. From germline, CDR1 is SGHRS and CDR2 YFSETQ. The CDR3 runs 13 residues. The CDR3 nucleotides read TGTGCCAGCAGTTTGACCGTCCAAGAGACCCAGTACTTC. It specifies CASSLTVQETQYF.

This clonotype turned up a few times. V is TRBV10-3 and J is TRBJ2-3; 9 nucleotides align to TRBD1. The CDR3 loop spans 15 amino acids. Germline V gene lookup returns CDR1 ENHRY and CDR2 SYGVKD. The V and J ends lost 3 bases and 3 bases, in that order; junction bases with no gene match: 4. CDR3 nucleotides: TGTGCCATCAGTGACCGTGGACAGGGGACAGATACGCAGTATTTT. Encoded protein: CAISDRGQGTDTQYF.

There are a few counts of this clonotype. The chain uses TRBV7-9 and TRBJ2-7; D tentatively fits TRBD1 or TRBD2 (6 bases each). CDR1 SEHNR and CDR2 FQNEAQ come from the germline V gene (reference sequence). V shed 5 bases and J shed 6 bases, with 20 bases lying between them. The CDR3 covers 15 residues. CDR3 residues: CASSAHGGPQGEQYF. CDR3 nucleotide sequence: TGTGCCAGCAGCGCCCACGGGGGCCCACAAGGCGAGCAGTACTTC.

This chain uses TRBV29-1 with TRBJ1-2; D might be TRBD1 (5 bases). V dropped 4 bases and J dropped 8 bases, with 8 bases sitting between them. This CDR3 is 10 amino acids long. CDR1 is SQVTM and CDR2 is ANQGSEA in the germline V gene. The CDR3 bases are TGCAGCGTTGGACCAGGGGGCTACACCTTC. Amino acids: CSVGPGGYTF.